The clone carrying this T cell receptor (beta chain) was counted only a few times. Its antigen is unidentified. The data stem from a study of vaccination effects on CD4 cells after COVID-19. Overall study results and limits: After vaccination, at late timepoints, clones induced by infection and by vaccine contracted markedly. Convalescent patients were scarce, and early post-infection timepoints were absent.

Using viral peptide pools, the ViraFEST assay grew out antigen-specific CD4+ T cells prior to sequencing. Investigators separated out CD4+ T cells once around eleven days of culture had passed. Between March and December 2020, the person had a SARS-CoV-2 infection that PCR confirmed. With approximately 9.6 ug/ml peptides and 9 to 10 IU/ml IL-2, a few million PBMC per well were cultured. Profiling relied on immunoSEQ multiplex PCR, and the TCRdb table lists in-frame clones only, not all of them. The table records roughly 70,000 clones, more than 65% of them present only once. From germline, CDR1 is SGHRS and CDR2 YFSETQ. The J segment lost 7 bases and the V segment lost 3 bases, leaving 4 bases of the junction unmatched. This CDR3 has 14 residues.

The chain carries TRBV5-1 and TRBJ1-6; 7 bases are a match to TRBD1. This TCR came from a human donor who had a prior SARS-CoV-2 infection. The material sequenced was CD4+ T cells from PBMCs cultured with HIV peptides, taken before COVID-19 vaccination. Subset described: HIV-1 Nef peptide pool negative control/reference culture. The CDR3 spells CASSSTGNNSPLHF. The CDR3 DNA follows: TGCGCCAGCAGCTCGACAGGGAACAATTCACCCCTCCACTTT.